The T cell receptor beta chain described here comes from a study of vaccination and CD4 T cells after COVID-19 (dated by TCRdb to the early 2020s). In the study overall: SARS-CoV-2 positivity had been established in the convalescent patients by nasal swab PCR, and mild disease was recorded in roughly 10 of these patients and severe disease in one. The convalescent cohort comprised six males and four females, including two Hispanic individuals, seven Caucasians, two Asians and one multiracial person. Participants got two doses of the Pfizer-BioNTech BNT162b2 vaccine (n=8) or two doses of the Moderna mRNA-1273 vaccine (n=2). Post-COVID blood samples from convalescent patients were collected a median of about 110 days after diagnosis, with a range of 35 to 161 days. The time from the second vaccine dose to post-vaccine blood sampling had a median of roughly 70 days and ranged from roughly 12 to 241 days. In nine to eleven COVID-19 convalescent patients and a handful of infection-naive healthy vaccine recipients, researchers compared the spike-specific CD4+ TCR repertoire from before mRNA vaccination with the repertoire from after.

Libraries were built with PCR. The reads were generated on an Illumina iSeq 100. Per the original workflow: Non-productive sequences were filtered out, and CDR3s that did not start with C, did not end with F or W, or were shorter than 7 amino acids were discarded. CDR3 homology was assessed with Levenshtein distances (stringdist) and unrooted phylogenetic trees (ape) in R version 3.6.1. TCRdb ran its own pipeline on the public reads, namely fastp trimming at Q25 and MiXCR clone calling, and kept in-frame beta chains. Rows matching on CDR3 protein sequence are summarized as one entry with the most common DNA and genes. TCRdb, not the authors, supplied the V and J calls. This sample comprises roughly 22,000 distinct CDR3 sequences, around three fifths of them detected only once. The ten largest clones represent approximately 0.99% of the sample. A few counts support this clonotype. This clone's antigen is unknown. There are no base qualities to consult, and no much larger clone falls within one base.

Positive SARS-CoV-2 PCR tests in the convalescent patients dated from March to December 2020, before Alpha, Beta and Delta variants emerged in the United States. Ficoll-Paque Plus gradient centrifugation was used to isolate PBMCs from whole blood, and the isolated PBMCs were then either used fresh or cryopreserved at -140C. At the junction V is shortened by 7 bases and J by 1 base, with 14 bases in between. The CDR3 runs 14 amino acids, cysteine and phenylalanine included. Only the CDR3 region is kept as DNA, spanning 42 bases read in frame from base 1. CDR1 and CDR2 are read off the germline V gene as SGHRS and YFSETQ. The paper's findings and limits, for the study overall: The number of convalescent patients in the study was relatively small, and the study did not examine early timepoints following natural infection. Although the median number of SARS-CoV-2-reactive clonotypes went up from 21 after infection to 38 after vaccination, the increase was not significant. Among convalescent patients, a median about 86% of the SARS-CoV-2-reactive clones seen after vaccination appeared only after vaccination, which suggests priming specific to the vaccine. In convalescent patients, nearly all vaccine-specific clones (304 of 307) were found to be mono-reactive for SARS-CoV-2 spike rather than cross-reactive with common cold coronaviruses.

The source is a human donor who had recovered from COVID-19. This specimen was CD4+ T cells from blood, taken before SARS-CoV-2 vaccination. The rearranged chain carries TRBV5-1 and TRBJ1-1; perhaps TRBD1 is the D gene, with 5 bases matching. The DNA sequence is as follows: TGCGCCAGCGGGGTACAGGCCTCGAACACTGAAGCTTTCTTT. Its protein reads: CASGVQASNTEAFF.